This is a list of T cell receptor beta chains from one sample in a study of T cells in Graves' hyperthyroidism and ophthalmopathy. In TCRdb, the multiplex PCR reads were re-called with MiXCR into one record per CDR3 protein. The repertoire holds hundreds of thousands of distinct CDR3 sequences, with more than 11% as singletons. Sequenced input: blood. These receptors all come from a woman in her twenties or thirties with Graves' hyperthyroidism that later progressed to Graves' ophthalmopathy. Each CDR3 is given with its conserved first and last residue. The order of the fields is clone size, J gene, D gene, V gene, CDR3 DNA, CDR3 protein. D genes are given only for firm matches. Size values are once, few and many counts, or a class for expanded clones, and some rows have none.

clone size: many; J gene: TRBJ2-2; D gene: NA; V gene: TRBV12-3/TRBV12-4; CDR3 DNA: TGTGCCAGCAGTTTACTCGTGTCGGGGGAGCTGTTTTTT; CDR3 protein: CASSLLVSGELFF
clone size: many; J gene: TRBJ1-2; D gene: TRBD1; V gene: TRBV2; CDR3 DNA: TGTGCCAGACGACAGGGGTATGGCTACACCTTC; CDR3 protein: CARRQGYGYTF
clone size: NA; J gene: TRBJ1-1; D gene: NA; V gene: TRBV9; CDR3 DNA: TGTGCCAGCAGCGTAGCTAGGGGAACAGAGGCTTTCTTT; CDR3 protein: CASSVARGTEAFF
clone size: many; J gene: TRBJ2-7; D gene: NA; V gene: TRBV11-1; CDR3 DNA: TGTGCCAGCAGCCTCTCCAGGGTGTCAAGCTACGAGCAGTACTTC; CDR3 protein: CASSLSRVSSYEQYF
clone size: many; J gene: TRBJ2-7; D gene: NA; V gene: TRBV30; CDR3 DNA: TGTGCCTGGAATACGGTTGGCGAGCAGTACTTC; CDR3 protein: CAWNTVGEQYF
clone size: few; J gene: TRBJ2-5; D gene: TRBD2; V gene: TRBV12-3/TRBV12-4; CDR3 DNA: TGTGCCAGCAGCCCTGGACTAGCGGGTGTTTTCTATGTGGAGACCCAGTACTTC; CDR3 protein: CASSPGLAGVFYVETQYF
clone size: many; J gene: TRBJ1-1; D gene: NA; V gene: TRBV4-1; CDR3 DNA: TGCGCCAGCAGCCAAGAAGGGGTGGGGGCCTCGGGAACTGAAGCTTTCTTT; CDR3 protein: CASSQEGVGASGTEAFF
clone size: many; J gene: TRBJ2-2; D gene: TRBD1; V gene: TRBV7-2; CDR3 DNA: TGTGCCAGCAGCTCCGAAGGACAGGGGGCGCCCGGGGAGCTGTTTTTT; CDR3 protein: CASSSEGQGAPGELFF
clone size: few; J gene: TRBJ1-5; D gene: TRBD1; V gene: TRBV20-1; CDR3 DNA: TGCAGTGCTAGGGCCCAGGGCAGGGGGCATCAGCCCCAGCATTTT; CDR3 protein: CSARAQGRGHQPQHF
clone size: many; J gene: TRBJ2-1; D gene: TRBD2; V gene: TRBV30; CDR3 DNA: TGTGCCTGGAGCCCGGGAGGGCCTGGGAGGGATGAGCAGTTCTTC; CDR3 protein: CAWSPGGPGRDEQFF
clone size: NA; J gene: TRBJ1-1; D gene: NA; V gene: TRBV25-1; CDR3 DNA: TGTGCCAGCAGTGCGATAGGAATGAACACTGAAGCTTTCTTT; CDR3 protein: CASSAIGMNTEAFF
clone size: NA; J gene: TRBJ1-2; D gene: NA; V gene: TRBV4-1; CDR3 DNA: TGCGCCAGCAGCCCACGAGAGGAGTACCTTTATGGCTACACCTTC; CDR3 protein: CASSPREEYLYGYTF
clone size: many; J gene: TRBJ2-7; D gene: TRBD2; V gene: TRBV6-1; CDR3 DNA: TGTGCCAGCAGTCCCGGGACTAGCGGACCCTCCTACGAGCAGTACTTC; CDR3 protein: CASSPGTSGPSYEQYF
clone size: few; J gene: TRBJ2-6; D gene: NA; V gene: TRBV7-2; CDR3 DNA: TGTGCCAGCAGCCGCGCCGGGAACTCTGGGGCCAACGTCCTGACTTTC; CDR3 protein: CASSRAGNSGANVLTF
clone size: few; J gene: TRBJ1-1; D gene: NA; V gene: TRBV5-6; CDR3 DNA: TGTGCCAGCAGCCCCACCTGGACGGATATGAACACTGAAGCTTTCTTT; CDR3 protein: CASSPTWTDMNTEAFF
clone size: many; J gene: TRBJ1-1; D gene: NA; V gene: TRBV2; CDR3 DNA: TGTGCCAGCGGTGGGGAGGGCGCCGCGGGTATGAACACTGAAGCTTTCTTT; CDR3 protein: CASGGEGAAGMNTEAFF
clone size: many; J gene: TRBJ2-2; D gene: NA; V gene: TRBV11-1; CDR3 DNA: TGTGCCAGCAGCTTAGTCGTGGGGGAGCTGTTTTTT; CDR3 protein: CASSLVVGELFF
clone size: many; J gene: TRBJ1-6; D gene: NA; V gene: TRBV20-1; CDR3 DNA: TGCAGTGCTAGAGTTACAGGGCTGGCGGATTCACCCCTCCACTTT; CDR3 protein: CSARVTGLADSPLHF